The 15 T cell receptor beta chains reported below all come from one sample, sequenced in a study of blood T cell repertoires in COVID-19. Generated by immunoSEQ multiplex PCR, the TCRdb table keeps only in-frame clones and is missing some. The profile shows roughly 50,000 clones, over 75% of them singletons. Sequenced material: peripheral blood. These receptors originate from an older man with acute or convalescent COVID-19.

This clone is judged medium-sized. The chain links TRBV7-9 to TRBJ2-1, with 7 bases fitting TRBD1. V lost 10 bases, J lost 1 base, and 4 bases stayed unmatched. The CDR3 has 13 residues. Germline V gene lookup returns CDR1 SEHNR and CDR2 FQNEAQ (reference sequence). CDR3 nucleotides: TGTGCCACACGGACAGGATCCTACAATGAGCAGTTCTTC. Protein product: CATRTGSYNEQFF.

The gene calls are TRBV2 and TRBJ2-4; 8 bases map to TRBD1. The ends lost 3 bases at V and 8 bases at J; junction bases unmatched: 6. The CDR3 is 14 residues long. The V gene's germline CDR1 is SNHLY and CDR2 FYNNEI. CDR3 DNA: TGTGCCAGCAGTGACAGGGGGCTATTGGACATTCAGTACTTC. The encoded protein is CASSDRGLLDIQYF.

CDR3 region: CASSQPPWGQGTDTQYF. CDR3 coding DNA: TGTGCCAGCAGCCAACCCCCTTGGGGACAGGGCACAGATACGCAGTATTTT. The V call is TRBV4-2, the J call TRBJ2-3; 8 bases align to TRBD1. V dropped 2 bases and J dropped 1; count of bases not matched to a gene: 8. The CDR3 has 17 amino acids. Germline loops: CDR1 LGHNA, CDR2 YNFKEQ.

The rearrangement links TRBV3-1 (or the pseudogene TRBV3-2) to TRBJ2-7, with D perhaps TRBD1 (5 bases). Germline CDR1 is LGHDT and CDR2 is YNNKEL (reference sequence). Trimming stripped 4 bases from V and 0 bases from J, with 13 bases between. The CDR3 is 15 residues long. The CDR3 protein is CASSRGFAGSYEQYF. The CDR3 nucleotides are TGTGCCAGCAGCCGGGGCTTTGCCGGCTCCTACGAGCAGTACTTC.

This chain uses TRBV12-5 with TRBJ2-4, with D perhaps matching TRBD1 (6 bases). V gave up 0 bases and J gave up 0 bases, with 9 bases separating them. The CDR3 has 16 amino acids. Germline loops: CDR1 LGHNT, CDR2 FRNRAP. Here the CDR3 reads CASGLVLDRAKNIQYF. As DNA, the CDR3 is TGTGCTAGTGGTTTGGTACTGGACAGAGCCAAAAACATTCAGTACTTC.

The V call is TRBV5-6, the J call TRBJ1-2, with D uncertain. The germline gives CDR1 SGHDT, CDR2 YYEEEE. V was cut by 2 bases and J by 7 bases, with 6 bases left in between. The CDR3 runs to 11 residues. The CDR3 nucleotides are TGTGCCAGCAGCTTAAGCGGTGGCTACACCTTC. Protein sequence: CASSLSGGYTF.

This chain connects TRBV4-1 to TRBJ2-7; possibly TRBD2 for D (6 bases). The germline CDR1 and CDR2 sequences are MGHRA and YSYEKL. This CDR3 region has 15 residues. V lost 3 bases to trimming and J lost 4 bases, with 16 bases between them. The DNA for the CDR3 is TGCGCCAGCAGCCACGATACGATCGGAGGGTACGAGCAGTACTTC. Protein sequence: CASSHDTIGGYEQYF.

CDR3 in amino acids: CASSFRDTQYF. CDR3 nucleotide sequence: TGTGCCAGCAGTTTTAGAGATACGCAGTATTTT. The chain has TRBV12-3 or TRBV12-4 and TRBJ2-3; D is unclear. This CDR3 comprises 11 residues. V was clipped by 3 bases and J by 5 bases, with 3 bases between them.

The genes are TRBV6-6 and TRBJ1-2, with D possibly TRBD1 on 6 matching bases. The V gene's germline CDR1 is MNHNY and CDR2 SVGAGI (reference sequence). CDR3 length equals 16 residues. V lost 2 bases and J 3 bases, leaving 16 bases between the germline ends. The CDR3, as DNA: TGTGCCAGCAGTTACAGGACAGACCCACCCCACTATGGCTACACCTTC. Translating gives CASSYRTDPPHYGYTF.

This chain connects TRBV6-5 to TRBJ2-5; 8 bases match TRBD2. The CDR3 consists of 13 residues. Germline loops: CDR1 MNHEY, CDR2 SVGAGI. J gave up 2 bases and V 5 bases, and 1 base lay outside the gene matches. The CDR3 sequence: CASSRGGQETQYF. CDR3 DNA sequence: TGTGCCAGCAGTCGGGGGGGGCAAGAGACCCAGTACTTC.

The chain recombines TRBV12-5 with TRBJ1-4; D might be TRBD1 (5 bases). Germline CDR1 is LGHNT and CDR2 is FRNRAP. The CDR3 runs to 16 residues. Trimming cost V 7 bases and J 8 bases, with 23 bases left between them. CDR3 in amino acids: CASADIAAGFREKLFF. CDR3 nucleotide sequence: TGTGCTAGTGCCGATATAGCGGCAGGGTTTCGGGAAAAACTGTTTTTT.

The chain has TRBV7-8 and TRBJ2-5, with TRBD1 identical over 7 bases. The CDR3 is 14 amino acids. Germline values: CDR1 SGHVS, CDR2 FQNEAQ. Unmatched junction bases numbered 6, after V lost 5 bases and J lost 3 bases. CDR3 DNA: TGTGCCAGCAGCATAGGGACAGTCAAAGAGACCCAGTACTTC. Translating gives CASSIGTVKETQYF.

V is TRBV24-1 and J is TRBJ1-2; the D gene is possibly TRBD1 (5 bases). Germline CDR1 reads KGHDR; CDR2 reads SFDVKD. The ends were cut back, 2 bases at V and 0 bases at J, with 12 bases in the middle. This CDR3 is built from 16 residues. CDR3: CATSDSGRDSNYGYTF. CDR3 sequence (DNA): TGTGCCACCAGTGATTCCGGCAGGGACTCTAACTATGGCTACACCTTC.

The gene calls are TRBV3-1 (or the pseudogene TRBV3-2) and TRBJ2-1; 8 bases map to TRBD2. This CDR3 spans 13 amino acids. CDR1 is LGHDT, CDR2 YNNKEL, per germline (reference sequence). The V gene end was trimmed by 2 bases and the J gene end by 14 bases; junction bases not matched to a gene: 8. In nucleotides, the CDR3 is TGTGCCAGCAGCCAACCGGGACTAGGATACGAGTTCTTC. It translates to CASSQPGLGYEFF.

The CDR3 DNA sequence: TGTGCCATCAAAAAGACAGGGGCCGGGACTGAAGCTTTCTTT. Residues: CAIKKTGAGTEAFF. The J gene is TRBJ1-1, the V gene TRBV10-3; the match to TRBD1 covers 8 bases. V was clipped by 7 bases and J by 5 bases; unmatched bases: 9. Per the germline V gene, CDR1 is ENHRY and CDR2 is SYGVKD. The CDR3 covers 14 residues.